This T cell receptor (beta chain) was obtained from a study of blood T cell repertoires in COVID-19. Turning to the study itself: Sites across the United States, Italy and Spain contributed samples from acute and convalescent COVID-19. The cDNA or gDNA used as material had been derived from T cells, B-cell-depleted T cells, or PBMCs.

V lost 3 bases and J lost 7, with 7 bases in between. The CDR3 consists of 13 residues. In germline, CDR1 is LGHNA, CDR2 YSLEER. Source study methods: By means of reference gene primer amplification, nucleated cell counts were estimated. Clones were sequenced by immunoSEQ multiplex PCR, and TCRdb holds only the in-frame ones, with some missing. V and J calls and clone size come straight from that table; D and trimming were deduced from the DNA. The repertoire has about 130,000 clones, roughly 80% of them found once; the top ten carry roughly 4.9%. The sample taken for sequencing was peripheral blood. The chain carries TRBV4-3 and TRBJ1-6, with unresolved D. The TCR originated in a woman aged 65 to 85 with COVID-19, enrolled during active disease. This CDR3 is CASSHDRNSPLHF. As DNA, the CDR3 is TGCGCCAGCAGCCATGATCGGAATTCACCCCTCCACTTT.